This TCR beta chain came from a study of blood T cell repertoires in COVID-19. Study-level background: Donors in the United States, Italy and Spain gave samples during acute or convalescent COVID-19. T cells, B-cell-depleted T cells, or PBMCs supplied cDNA or gDNA.

The CDR3 has 15 amino acids. Germline V gives CDR1 KGHSH, CDR2 LQKENI. V lost 0 bases to trimming and J lost 3 bases; unmatched junction nucleotides: 1. Measured with immunoSEQ multiplex PCR; TCRdb has only the in-frame clones, and not every one. The table records approximately 220,000 clones, 87% of them present only once. Note on this clone: The sample has other DNA sequences that encode this CDR3 too.

Material for sequencing was PBMCs or T cells enriched from blood (not recorded which). The genes are TRBV18 and TRBJ1-3; 8 bases agree with TRBD1. The clonotype originates from a woman between 25 and 40 years old with acute COVID-19. The CDR3 DNA follows: TGTGCCAGCTCACCACCCGGGACAGGTGGAAACACCATATATTTT. Protein product: CASSPPGTGGNTIYF.